These T cell receptor beta chains were read from a single sample in a study of cytomegalovirus exposure and HLA in healthy donors. Profiled with immunoSEQ multiplex PCR; TCRdb holds only in-frame clones, not every one. The repertoire holds about 64,000 clones, 85% to 95% seen once, with approximately 5% in the top ten. Sequencing was performed on PBMCs. All receptors come from a woman under 30 in good health and CMV-seropositive. CDR3s leave out the opening cysteine and the closing phenylalanine or tryptophan. Expanded clones get a size class; other rows say once, few or many, or leave the size out.

>TRBV2|.|TRBJ2-7
ASSGALGGFYEQY
>TRBV27|.|TRBJ2-3
ASSFGSTDTQY
>TRBV4-1|.|TRBJ2-7
ASAHSGTGAYEQY
>TRBV30|.|TRBJ1-5
AWSGGGWGEGPQH
>TRBV7-9|.|TRBJ1-5
ASSLTAEHQPQH
>TRBV28|.|TRBJ1-2
ASSLVPGTVYGYT
>TRBV5-1|few|TRBJ1-6
ASSPDPGQGNSPLH
>TRBV7-3|once|TRBJ2-2
ASSLRLGELF
>TRBV5-1|.|TRBJ2-1
ASSWRWEGSNEQF
>TRBV28|once|TRBJ2-5
ASSFWDKKLQETQY
>TRBV27|.|TRBJ1-1
ASSLLPPDTGGNTEAF
>TRBV4-3|.|TRBJ1-2
ASSQETESGYGYT
>TRBV6-5|.|TRBJ2-1
ASSYSRLESLNEQF
>TRBV28|once|TRBJ2-7
ASSLPSPYEQY
>TRBV10-3|.|TRBJ2-1
AIGRSGTSGINEQF
>TRBV7-8|.|TRBJ2-7
ASSLTSETSFFYEQY
>TRBV5-1|.|TRBJ1-2
ASRAENYGYT
>TRBV5-1|.|TRBJ2-3
ASSRPWRSTDTQY
>TRBV7-2|.|TRBJ1-3
ASSEQGFSGNTIY
>TRBV6-5|.|TRBJ2-2
ASSYSDSNTGELF
>TRBV27|.|TRBJ2-1
ASSRPTYMSSGRFYEQF
>TRBV7-2|.|TRBJ2-3
ASSLARLGGADTQY